The 8 T cell receptor beta chains below were found in one sample sequenced in a study of blood T cell repertoires in COVID-19. Sequenced by immunoSEQ multiplex PCR; TCRdb stores in-frame clones only, minus some. The data hold around 59,000 clones, with 78% observed a single time. The sequenced sample was peripheral blood. The receptor source for this set is a man older than 75 with acute or convalescent COVID-19.

The chain employs TRBV24-1 and TRBJ2-2; D is possibly TRBD2 (5 bases). There are 19 residues in the CDR3. The germline V and J ends were trimmed by 3 bases and 0 bases, with 19 bases remaining between them. Germline CDR1 and CDR2: KGHDR and SFDVKD. CDR3 loop: CATSDPGMPSIANTGELFF. The CDR3 nucleotides are TGTGCCACCAGTGATCCTGGGATGCCTAGCATCGCGAACACCGGGGAGCTGTTTTTT.

This clone was recorded a few times. CDR3 sequence reads: CASSLLAGGQETQYF. CDR3 DNA sequence: TGTGCCAGCAGCTTGCTAGCGGGAGGGCAAGAGACCCAGTACTTC. V is TRBV5-6 and J is TRBJ2-5; 12 positions agree with TRBD2. Trimming took 1 base from V and 2 from J; bases not matched to a gene: 0. Germline V CDR1 and CDR2: SGHDT, YYEEEE. The CDR3 runs 15 residues.

A few counts support this clone. J is TRBJ2-6 and V is TRBV6-1, with a possible D match to TRBD2 (6 bases). From germline, CDR1 is MNHNS and CDR2 SASEGT. This CDR3 region has 17 residues. The ends were cut back, 2 bases at V and 0 bases at J, with 11 bases in the middle. The CDR3 DNA sequence: TGTGCCAGCAGTGAACGTATCGGGGGCTCTGGGGCCAACGTCCTGACTTTC. Protein sequence: CASSERIGGSGANVLTF.

This rearrangement joins TRBV30 to TRBJ1-1, with D perhaps matching TRBD1 (5 bases). The V end lost 4 bases, the J end lost 7 bases, and 13 bases lay between the germline ends. Germline CDR1 and CDR2: GTSNPN and SVGIG (reference sequence). The CDR3 spans 12 residues. This chain's CDR3 is CAWKFGGGEAFF. The CDR3 DNA reads TGTGCCTGGAAGTTCGGGGGAGGTGAAGCTTTCTTT.

The chain carries TRBV24-1 and TRBJ2-2; 10 nucleotides align to TRBD2. This CDR3 has 15 residues. Trimming cost V 4 bases and J 6 bases; bases outside gene matches: 4. Germline-derived CDR1 and CDR2 are KGHDR and SFDVKD. CDR3: CATSDLSGRPGELFF. The CDR3 DNA reads as TGTGCCACCAGTGACCTTAGCGGGAGGCCCGGGGAGCTGTTTTTT.

J is TRBJ2-7 and V is TRBV5-1, with TRBD2 identical over 9 bases. Germline values: CDR1 SGHRS, CDR2 YFSETQ. The CDR3 sequence is 17 residues long. Trimming took 4 bases from V and 6 from J; bases not matched to a gene: 17. Here the CDR3 DNA reads TGCGCCAGCAGCGATGGGGGGCTAGCGGGATTGTTCGGCGAGCAGTACTTC. Its translation: CASSDGGLAGLFGEQYF.

This sequence joins TRBV7-6 and TRBJ2-1; 9 bases align to TRBD2. The V segment lost 5 bases and the J segment 4 bases; nucleotides outside the gene matches: 6. There are 15 residues in the CDR3. Germline assignment: CDR1 SGHVS and CDR2 FNYEAQ. The CDR3 DNA reads TGTGCCAGCAGCCCGATAGCGGGGGATTACAATGAGCAGTTCTTC. Translating gives CASSPIAGDYNEQFF.

The CDR3 DNA reads TGTGCCAGCAGTGAAGGTCAGGGTGGTGAGCAGTTCTTC. This sequence encodes CASSEGQGGEQFF. The chain has TRBV2 and TRBJ2-1, with D maybe TRBD1 (5 bases). The length of the CDR3 is 13 residues. The germline V and J ends were trimmed by 1 base and 9 bases, with 10 bases remaining between them. Germline CDR1 and CDR2: SNHLY and FYNNEI.